The 9 T cell receptor beta chains listed next were all sequenced from one sample in a study of a mutant IDH1 vaccine in newly diagnosed glioma. The method was immunoSEQ multiplex PCR; TCRdb's version includes in-frame clones alone and lacks a portion of them. The table includes around 60,000 clones, roughly 84% detected once. Their antigens remain unidentified. Stated time point: week 23, last vaccination. Alongside topical imiquimod, each dose of vaccine comprised 300 ug of mutant IDH1 20-mer peptide. This material consisted of PBMCs, taken from a glioma patient whose treatment included an IDH1 peptide vaccine. The receptors here all came from a man under 40 with glioma.

V usage is TRBV15 and J usage is TRBJ1-6; D possibly corresponds to TRBD1 (5 bases). The CDR3 contains 16 residues. CDR1 is LNHNV, CDR2 YYDKDF, per germline (reference sequence). The V end lost 4 bases, the J end lost 7 bases, and 17 bases lay between the germline ends. The CDR3 region is CATSTSGGLPNSPLHF. The CDR3 coding sequence is TGTGCCACCAGCACCTCCGGGGGGTTGCCGAATTCACCCCTCCACTTT.

V usage is TRBV4-1 and J usage is TRBJ2-3; TRBD1 is a possible D gene (7 bases). The germline V gene encodes CDR1 MGHRA and CDR2 YSYEKL. The CDR3 totals 16 residues. The ends were cut back, 4 bases at V and 3 bases at J, with 17 bases in the middle. In DNA, the CDR3 is TGCGCCAGCAGCCTGGATCAGACAGGGAGGACAGATACGCAGTATTTT. Amino acids: CASSLDQTGRTDTQYF.

The chain links TRBV7-9 to TRBJ2-7; D is undetermined. Germline loops: CDR1 SEHNR, CDR2 FQNEAQ (reference sequence). The CDR3 contains 13 residues. V was trimmed by 5 bases and J by 6 bases, leaving 14 bases between them. The CDR3 nucleotides read TGTGCCAGCAGCCCGGGTAATATATTCGAGCAGTACTTC. Encoded protein: CASSPGNIFEQYF.

J is TRBJ2-1 and V is TRBV27; maybe TRBD1 (6 bases). CDR3 length: 15 amino acids. Trimming took 2 bases from V and 6 from J, leaving 14 bases between them. Germline V CDR1 and CDR2: MNHEY, SMNVEV (reference sequence). The CDR3 is CASSLGWGTINEQFF. The CDR3 DNA follows: TGTGCCAGCAGTTTAGGATGGGGGACAATCAATGAGCAGTTCTTC.

V usage is TRBV5-4 and J usage is TRBJ2-7; possible D gene TRBD1, 7 bases. CDR1 and CDR2 from the germline V gene are SGHNT and YYREEE (reference sequence). With 4 bases removed from V and 3 bases from J, the gap between germline ends came to 20 bases. The CDR3 covers 16 residues. CDR3 residues: CASSPRGGGGRYEQYF. CDR3 bases: TGTGCCAGCAGCCCCAGAGGAGGGGGCGGACGCTACGAGCAGTACTTC.

The chain links TRBV7-2 to TRBJ2-1, with 10 positions matching TRBD2. The CDR3 runs 15 residues. From germline, CDR1 is SGHTA and CDR2 FQGNSA. V gave up 3 bases and J gave up 4 bases; unmatched junction bases: 3. As DNA, the CDR3 is TGTGCCAGCAGCTTTCGGACTAGCGGTTACAATGAGCAGTTCTTC. It is translated as CASSFRTSGYNEQFF.

This chain joins TRBV29-1 and TRBJ2-3; maybe TRBD2 (5 bases). Trimming took 6 bases from V and 6 from J, leaving 13 bases between them. Germline V gene data show CDR1 as SQVTM and CDR2 as ANQGSEA. The CDR3 spans 12 residues. The CDR3 loop is CSVLPGDDTQYF. Written as DNA, the CDR3 is TGCAGCGTCCTCCCCGGGGATGATACGCAGTATTTT.

Only one count was recorded for this clone. This chain joins TRBV10-3 and TRBJ2-7; 11 bases match TRBD2. The CDR3 has 18 amino acids. Per germline, CDR1 ENHRY and CDR2 SYGVKD. The junction had 15 bases not matched to a gene; V was cut back by 6 bases and J by 2 bases. The CDR3 protein is CAIRGDSTSGVPAYEQYF. As DNA, the CDR3 is TGTGCCATCAGGGGGGACTCGACTAGCGGGGTACCAGCCTACGAGCAGTACTTC.

J is TRBJ2-5 and V is TRBV27; a possible D gene is TRBD2 (5 bases). Germline-derived CDR1 and CDR2 are MNHEY and SMNVEV (reference sequence). Trimming removed 6 bases at V and 10 bases at J, with 21 bases between. The CDR3 covers 14 residues. The CDR3 is CASRLVSRSGDQYF. In DNA, the CDR3 is TGTGCCAGCAGACTAGTGTCCCGGTCTGGGGACCAGTACTTC.